The clone carrying this TCR beta chain was seen ten or more times. The data originate from a study of blood T cells in healthy people across ages. Alongside a J-beta primer mix, a sample-barcoded 5' primer served in a second PCR lasting roughly 6 to 11 cycles. TCRdb reprocessed the 5' RACE reads with MiXCR, giving one entry per CDR3 protein. The sample records some 780,000 distinct CDR3 sequences, roughly three fifths being singletons. The specimen was blood. This clonotype was sampled from a man in his forties or fifties in good health.

The CDR3 protein is CASSQAEREQYF. The CDR3 region has the DNA TGTGCCAGCAGCCAAGCGGAGAGGGAGCAGTACTTC. The rearrangement uses TRBV4-2 and TRBJ2-7; D not resolved. From germline, CDR1 is LGHNA and CDR2 YNFKEQ. This CDR3 contains 12 residues. V lost 1 base, J lost 7 bases, and 8 bases lay in between.